This T cell receptor beta chain was recovered during a study of OX40 agonist ivuxolimab in advanced cancers. Study details: Clinicians treated patients with ivuxolimab, an agonistic anti-OX40 (CD134) antibody. Three patients had partial responses: one hepatocellular carcinoma, two cutaneous melanoma. From roughly 23 to 90 years was the age range, with a mean of around 60 years, and about 83% were male. Study-level points and caveats: Compared with CD4+, CD8+ T cells on average had more expanded clones.

Sequencing used immunoSEQ multiplex PCR; TCRdb keeps in-frame clones, though not all of them. The table records approximately 15,000 clones, roughly 79% of them present only once. J was trimmed by 10 bases and V by 6 bases; bases with no gene match: 0. CDR1 and CDR2 from the germline V gene are SQVTM and ANQGSEA. The CDR3 contains 9 residues. Of note for this clone: Antigen unknown.

This receptor was obtained from an adult with an advanced solid tumor such as melanoma, head and neck, liver or kidney cancer. The material was CD4+ or CD8+ T cells sorted from blood, obtained in a trial of the OX40 agonist ivuxolimab. The V call is TRBV29-1, the J call TRBJ2-1, with TRBD2 matching over 7 bases. CDR3 amino acids: CSVGGEQFF. DNA for the CDR3: TGCAGCGTGGGGGGGGAGCAGTTCTTC.